This T cell receptor (beta chain) was recovered during a study of metastatic and nonmetastatic thyroid tumors. Worth noting for this clone: The antigen remains undetermined. A much larger clone lies one base from this, so it may be a read error.

Per the study methods: Built for papillary thyroid cancer, a distant-metastasis classifier drew on CDR3 differences across clinicopathological groups. With MiXCR, TCRdb called clones anew from the PCR reads. TCRdb's processing, not the authors' own work, is the source of the V and J calls. The repertoire holds some 5,700 clones, with roughly 33% as singletons. The CDR3 is made up of 15 amino acids. After removal of 8 bases from V and 8 bases from J, the junction contained 12 bases not matched to a gene. Findings of the study overall: Within blood and tumor, benign nodules reportedly had significantly lower TCR beta diversity than malignant thyroid tumors did.

Every patient underwent thyroid surgery untreated. The sample comprised adjacent normal tissue. V and J are TRBV12-3 or TRBV12-4 and TRBJ2-1; 10 positions agree with TRBD2. This sequence was found in a male donor with papillary thyroid cancer or a benign thyroid nodule (not recorded which). Some clones in this sample may be carry-over from other donors' samples. CDR3 nucleotides: TGTGCCAGCTCGCCTAGCGGGAGTGTTGTGGATGAGCAGTTCTTC. Its protein product is CASSPSGSVVDEQFF.